The 25 T cell receptor beta chains listed next were all sequenced from one sample in a study of blood T cell repertoires in COVID-19 (dated by TCRdb to 2018 to 2020). Library prep was done by the immunoSEQ multiplex PCR assay. The clones in this table, taken by TCRdb from immuneACCESS, are in-frame only. Not every clone is retained; where verified, under half of the shortfall comes from an unresolved V gene, and the cause of the rest is unknown. This sample holds roughly 200,000 clones; 88% were observed only once. Roughly 2.7% of the sample goes to the ten largest clones. The source material was PBMCs or T cells enriched from blood (not recorded which). Receptor source: a woman between 25 and 40 years old who had recovered from COVID-19.

Only a few counts were recorded for this clone. This chain joins TRBV4-3 and TRBJ2-6; D is unclear. The V end was cut by 0 bases, the J end by 4 bases, with 13 bases between. Germline V gene sequence: CDR1 LGHNA, CDR2 YSLEER. There are 17 residues in the CDR3. CDR3 amino acids: CASSQDMRQAGANVLTF. CDR3 nucleotide sequence: TGCGCCAGCAGCCAAGATATGCGGCAAGCGGGGGCCAACGTCCTGACTTTC.

This clone was seen more than once but under ten times. The CDR3 here is CASSYSMFGIPEAFF. CDR3 DNA: TGTGCCAGCAGTTACTCGATGTTCGGGATCCCTGAAGCTTTCTTT. The chain uses TRBV6-5 and TRBJ1-1, with D uncertain. The CDR3 consists of 15 residues. CDR1 MNHEY and CDR2 SVGAGI come from the germline V gene. V was shortened by 0 bases and J by 6 bases, with 14 bases between the two germline ends.

This sequence joins TRBV6-5 and TRBJ1-2; 9 positions agree with TRBD1. The germline V gene has CDR1 MNHEY and CDR2 SVGAGI. The J segment lost 8 bases and the V segment lost 2 bases, leaving 6 bases of the junction unmatched. CDR3 length equals 14 residues. CDR3 nucleotides: TGTGCCAGCAGTTACAACACAGGGGGCGCGGGCTACACCTTC. Its protein is CASSYNTGGAGYTF.

The chain has TRBV7-2 and TRBJ2-5; maybe TRBD2 (7 bases). This CDR3 contains 16 residues. Germline V gene sequence: CDR1 SGHTA, CDR2 FQGNSA. Trimming stripped 2 bases from V and 5 bases from J, with 18 bases between. CDR3 DNA sequence: TGTGCCAGCAGCTTAAGGGGTAGAGGGGGGGAGGAGACCCAGTACTTC. Protein sequence: CASSLRGRGGEETQYF.

This chain links TRBV4-2 with TRBJ2-3, with 10 bases aligning to TRBD2. This CDR3 has 18 residues. Germline trimming cut 4 bases from V and 0 bases from J; bases unmatched to any gene: 10. Germline lookup yields CDR1 LGHNA and CDR2 YNFKEQ. The CDR3 here is CASSPYYSGGPSTDTQYF. The CDR3 DNA reads as TGTGCCAGCAGCCCCTACTATAGCGGGGGGCCCAGCACAGATACGCAGTATTTT.

The genes are TRBV6-1 and TRBJ2-3; 8 nucleotides agree with TRBD1. Germline V gives CDR1 MNHNS, CDR2 SASEGT. This CDR3 has 16 residues. V was clipped by 4 bases and J by 0 bases; unmatched bases: 6. The CDR3 sequence: CASSAQGQASTDTQYF. The DNA of the CDR3 is TGTGCCAGCAGTGCGCAGGGACAGGCGAGCACAGATACGCAGTATTTT.

V and J are TRBV5-1 and TRBJ2-7, with D perhaps TRBD1 (6 bases). Trimming took off 2 bases at V and 4 bases at J, with 13 bases between the two ends. The CDR3 runs to 14 residues. CDR1 SGHRS and CDR2 YFSETQ come from the germline V gene. The CDR3 DNA follows: TGCGCCAGCAGCTTCCGGGACACCTTGTACGAGCAGTACTTC. Amino acids: CASSFRDTLYEQYF.

This chain joins TRBV11-2 and TRBJ1-5, with D possibly being TRBD1 (6 bases). With 5 bases removed from V and 2 bases from J, the gap between germline ends came to 22 bases. Per the germline V gene, CDR1 is SGHAT and CDR2 is FQNNGV. The CDR3 consists of 18 residues. CDR3 loop: CASSRNSYRELGNQPQHF. The DNA of the CDR3 is TGTGCCAGCAGCCGCAATTCCTACAGGGAATTAGGCAATCAGCCCCAGCATTTT.

The chain couples TRBV12-5 to TRBJ1-4; the D gene is possibly TRBD1 (5 bases). Germline V lookup: CDR1 LGHNT, CDR2 FRNRAP. Trimming left V 5 bases short and J 0 bases short, with 7 bases between. This CDR3 region has 14 residues. The CDR3 DNA reads TGTGCTAGTGGTAGACAGCCAACTAATGAAAAACTGTTTTTT. Translating it yields CASGRQPTNEKLFF. Supplemented by reference TRBV12-5 and TRBJ1-4, the full variable domain reads DARVTQTPRHKVTEMGQEVTMRCQPILGHNTVFWYRQTMMQGLELLAYFRNRAPLDDSGMPKDRFSAEMPDATLATLKIQPSEPRDSAVYFCASGRQPTNEKLFFGSGTQLSVL.

In this sample, this clone turned up once. CDR3 nucleotides: TGTGCCAGCAGCTTAGAGGCCTCAGGGATACCGACCTACGAGCAGTACTTC. Its protein product is CASSLEASGIPTYEQYF. The rearrangement joins TRBV7-2 to TRBJ2-7; D might be TRBD1 (5 bases). V was pared by 1 base and J by 2 bases, with 18 bases between. The CDR3 totals 17 residues. CDR1 SGHTA and CDR2 FQGNSA come from the germline V gene.

The rearrangement joins TRBV7-9 to TRBJ2-2; D perhaps matches TRBD2 (6 bases). Trimming cost V 5 bases and J 2 bases, with 12 bases left between them. This CDR3 is built from 15 residues. Germline-derived CDR1 and CDR2 are SEHNR and FQNEAQ (reference sequence). The DNA for the CDR3 is TGTGCCAGCAGCCCAAGCGGGTTCAACACCGGGGAGCTGTTTTTT. It codes for CASSPSGFNTGELFF. Complete variable domain (other parts from reference TRBV7-9 and TRBJ2-2): DTGVSQNPRHKITKRGQNVTFRCDPISEHNRLYWYRQTLGQGPEFLTYFQNEAQLEKSRLLSDRFSAERPKGSFSTLEIQRTEQGDSAMYLCASSPSGFNTGELFFGEGSRLTVL.

The V and J genes are TRBV11-2 and TRBJ2-1, with 14 nucleotides matching TRBD2. CDR1 and CDR2 from the germline V gene are SGHAT and FQNNGV. The CDR3 has 16 amino acids. J lost 8 bases, V lost 5 bases, and 8 bases had no gene match. This chain's CDR3 is CASSRRLAGGLDEQFF. The CDR3 DNA sequence: TGTGCCAGCAGCCGACGACTAGCGGGGGGGCTTGATGAGCAGTTCTTC.

The chain carries TRBV4-2 and TRBJ2-5, with 8 bases lining up with TRBD2. V trimming: 4 bases; J trimming: 0 bases; junction bases outside the gene matches: 7. CDR1 is LGHNA, CDR2 YNFKEQ, per germline. The CDR3 runs 16 residues. In DNA, the CDR3 is TGTGCCAGCAGCCTTACCGGGACTAGTCACCAAGAGACCCAGTACTTC. Protein: CASSLTGTSHQETQYF.

The chain employs TRBV7-2 and TRBJ2-6; 8 bases map to TRBD1. CDR1 is SGHTA, CDR2 FQGNSA, per germline. The CDR3 loop spans 17 amino acids. Unmatched junction bases numbered 9, after V lost 6 bases and J lost 2 bases. This chain's CDR3 is CASSRIVRGPGANVLTF. CDR3 coding DNA: TGTGCCAGCAGTCGCATCGTCAGGGGGCCTGGGGCCAACGTCCTGACTTTC.

V is TRBV7-8 and J is TRBJ2-3, with D possibly being TRBD1 (5 bases). The CDR3 consists of 13 residues. V lost 1 base and J lost 4, with 6 bases in between. In germline, CDR1 is SGHVS, CDR2 FQNEAQ. The CDR3 loop is CASSLDRSDTQYF. The CDR3 DNA reads as TGTGCCAGCAGCTTAGACAGGTCAGATACGCAGTATTTT.

The V gene is TRBV4-1, the J gene TRBJ1-2; 7 bases are a match to TRBD1. V dropped 2 bases and J dropped 8; count of bases not matched to a gene: 11. Germline V gene data show CDR1 as MGHRA and CDR2 as YSYEKL. There are 15 residues in the CDR3. CDR3: CASSQQQGSLLGYTF. CDR3 DNA: TGCGCCAGCAGCCAACAACAGGGGTCCCTTCTGGGCTACACCTTC.

The chain uses TRBV7-6 and TRBJ2-1; no reliable D call. V lost 5 bases to trimming and J lost 0 bases, with 11 bases between them. This CDR3 contains 15 residues. Looked up from germline, CDR1 is SGHVS and CDR2 is FNYEAQ. The CDR3 reads CASSPATSSYNEQFF. The CDR3 nucleotides read TGTGCCAGCAGCCCTGCAACCAGCTCCTACAATGAGCAGTTCTTC.

This clone was seen ten or more times. The chain combines TRBV5-6 with TRBJ1-2, with D uncertain. CDR1 SGHDT and CDR2 YYEEEE come from the germline V gene. The V end lost 6 bases, the J end lost 3 bases, and 12 bases lay between the germline ends. This CDR3 has 13 residues. The CDR3: CASKPENYYGYTF. CDR3 bases: TGTGCCAGCAAGCCGGAGAACTACTATGGCTACACCTTC.

This clone was observed a few times. V is TRBV11-2 and J is TRBJ2-7; TRBD1 aligns across 10 bases. The length of the CDR3 is 15 residues. Germline CDR1 and CDR2: SGHAT and FQNNGV. The V gene end was trimmed by 5 bases and the J gene end by 4 bases; junction bases not matched to a gene: 8. DNA of the CDR3: TGTGCCAGCAGCGAGGAGACAGGGGGCTCTTACGAGCAGTACTTC. Protein product: CASSEETGGSYEQYF.

This clone has only a few counts. V usage is TRBV7-9 and J usage is TRBJ1-2, with 8 bases aligning to TRBD1. The V and J ends lost 0 bases and 7 bases, in that order; junction bases with no gene match: 10. The CDR3 has 16 amino acids. CDR1 and CDR2 (germline): SEHNR, FQNEAQ (reference sequence). For the CDR3, the DNA is TGTGCCAGCAGCTTAGCGGTTGGACAGGGAGGTAGTGGCTACACCTTC. It translates to CASSLAVGQGGSGYTF.

Worth noting for this clone: One junction end disagrees with the germline gene, perhaps due to a read error. The chain links TRBV6-5 to TRBJ2-1, with D perhaps TRBD2 (6 bases). Germline loops: CDR1 MNHEY, CDR2 SVGAGI. The CDR3 consists of 16 residues. The CDR3 region has the DNA TGTGCCAGCAGCTACTTTCCGGGGGTGACCTACAATGAGCAGTTCTTC. It yields the protein CASSYFPGVTYNEQFF.

The V call is TRBV4-3, the J call TRBJ1-2; 8 bases line up with TRBD1. The V segment lost 0 bases and the J segment 4 bases; nucleotides outside the gene matches: 10. Germline loops: CDR1 LGHNA, CDR2 YSLEER. The CDR3 is 17 residues long. The CDR3 sequence is CASSQELSPGGIYGYTF. The DNA of the CDR3 is TGCGCCAGCAGCCAAGAACTATCGCCAGGGGGCATCTATGGCTACACCTTC.

The chain recombines TRBV7-2 with TRBJ1-2; no clear D. The germline V and J ends were trimmed by 1 base and 9 bases, with 12 bases remaining between them. Germline V CDR1 and CDR2: SGHTA, FQGNSA. The CDR3 runs 13 residues. For the CDR3, the DNA is TGTGCCAGCAGCTTAGTTCAGGTGAATAGCTACACCTTC. Translation gives CASSLVQVNSYTF.

J is TRBJ1-2 and V is TRBV18; D not certain. Germline CDR1 reads KGHSH; CDR2 reads LQKENI. The CDR3 contains 13 residues. With 2 bases removed from V and 4 bases from J, the gap between germline ends came to 8 bases. The CDR3 DNA is TGTGCCAGCTCACCAAGCTTTAGCTATGGCTACACCTTC. Translated, it gives CASSPSFSYGYTF. Filled out from reference TRBV18 and TRBJ1-2, the complete variable domain reads NAGVMQNPRHLVRRRGQEARLRCSPMKGHSHVYWYRQLPEEGLKFMVYLQKENIIDESGMPKERFSAEFPKEGPSILRIQQVVRGDSAAYFCASSPSFSYGYTFGSGTRLTVV.

The chain carries TRBV2 and TRBJ1-2; D perhaps matches TRBD1 (6 bases). The CDR3 runs to 16 residues. The V gene lost 3 bases and the J gene lost 1 base, with 15 bases spanning the gap. Per the germline V gene, CDR1 is SNHLY and CDR2 is FYNNEI. The CDR3 sequence is CASSDTKRDNNYGYTF. CDR3 in DNA: TGTGCCAGCAGTGATACAAAAAGGGACAATAACTATGGCTACACCTTC.